Following are 15 T cell receptor beta chains from one sample sequenced in a study of OX40 agonist ivuxolimab in advanced cancers. Libraries were prepared by immunoSEQ multiplex PCR; TCRdb keeps only in-frame clonotypes and omits some of them. The sample includes about 51,000 clones, almost 90% of them seen just once. The input for sequencing was CD4+ or CD8+ T cells sorted from blood, taken in a trial of the OX40 agonist ivuxolimab. The receptors were gathered from an adult with an advanced solid tumor such as melanoma, head and neck, liver or kidney cancer.

The chain links TRBV7-9 to TRBJ2-2; D is uncertain. The CDR3 consists of 14 residues. Trimming removed 3 bases at V and 5 bases at J, with 10 bases between. CDR1 SEHNR and CDR2 FQNEAQ come from the germline V gene (reference sequence). The CDR3 region is CASSFSGGTGELFF. CDR3 sequence (DNA): TGTGCCAGCAGCTTCTCTGGTGGAACCGGGGAGCTGTTTTTT.

The V call is TRBV7-5, the J call TRBJ2-7. TRBV7-5 is listed as a pseudogene. The CDR3 spans 19 residues. In nucleotides, the CDR3 is TGTGCCAGAAGCACCCGGGGCGGCCGGATAGGAAAGCTATTCTACGAGCAGTACTTC. This codes for CARSTRGGRIGKLFYEQYF.

This chain joins TRBV30 and TRBJ1-1; D is uncertain. The CDR3 is 13 amino acids. The germline V gene encodes CDR1 GTSNPN and CDR2 SVGIG (reference sequence). Trimming took 0 bases from V and 0 from J, leaving 5 bases between them. Written as DNA, the CDR3 is TGTGCCTGGAGTGTAAATTTGAACACTGAAGCTTTCTTT. Translating gives CAWSVNLNTEAFF.

The rearrangement uses TRBV9 and TRBJ1-1, with D possibly being TRBD1 (6 bases). Germline assignment: CDR1 SGDLS and CDR2 YYNGEE. V gave up 3 bases and J gave up 0 bases, with 21 bases separating them. The CDR3 contains 18 residues. CDR3 DNA sequence: TGTGCCAGCAGCGCACCCCAGGGGCGACCTCTACTGAACACTGAAGCTTTCTTT. As protein: CASSAPQGRPLLNTEAFF.

This clone appeared a few times. This rearrangement joins TRBV28 to TRBJ1-5; D is unresolved. V lost 5 bases and J 6 bases, leaving 8 bases between the germline ends. The CDR3 has 12 amino acids. Germline-derived CDR1 and CDR2 are MDHEN and SYDVKM. CDR3 sequence reads: CASSERGQPQHF. The CDR3 DNA reads as TGTGCCAGCAGTGAGCGTGGTCAGCCCCAGCATTTT. The entire variable domain, with the rest obtained from reference TRBV28 and TRBJ1-5, is as follows: DVKVTQSSRYLVKRTGEKVFLECVQDMDHENMFWYRQDPGLGLRLIYFSYDVKMKEKGDIPEGYSVSREKKERFSLILESASTNQTSMYLCASSERGQPQHFGDGTRLSIL.

This chain uses TRBV6-6 with TRBJ1-6; 10 bases align to TRBD1. J was trimmed by 7 bases and V by 8 bases; bases with no gene match: 5. CDR1 is MNHNY and CDR2 is SVGAGI in the germline V gene (reference sequence). CDR3 length equals 14 residues. CDR3 protein: CASHSTGGNSPLHF. CDR3 DNA: TGTGCCAGCCACTCGACAGGGGGCAATTCACCCCTCCACTTT.

The chain has TRBV2 and TRBJ2-3, with D maybe TRBD1 (5 bases). The germline V gene encodes CDR1 SNHLY and CDR2 FYNNEI. The length of the CDR3 is 15 residues. With 3 bases removed from V and 4 bases from J, the gap between germline ends came to 14 bases. The CDR3 loop is CASSEGPGWADTQYF. The CDR3 DNA reads TGTGCCAGCAGTGAGGGCCCAGGGTGGGCAGATACGCAGTATTTT.

The rearrangement uses TRBV30 and TRBJ2-3; D ambiguous. Germline CDR1 reads GTSNPN; CDR2 reads SVGIG (reference sequence). The germline V and J ends were trimmed by 5 bases and 4 bases, with 7 bases remaining between them. There are 11 residues in the CDR3. CDR3 nucleotide sequence: TGTGCCTGGGCCAAATCAGATACGCAGTATTTT. Its protein product is CAWAKSDTQYF.

J is TRBJ2-3 and V is TRBV4-1, with D perhaps TRBD1 (5 bases). CDR3 length: 15 amino acids. CDR1 is MGHRA and CDR2 is YSYEKL in the germline V gene. The V and J ends lost 0 bases and 5 bases respectively, with 12 bases between them. CDR3 sequence (DNA): TGCGCCAGCAGCCAAGAACAAGGGGCTGGAGATACGCAGTATTTT. This codes for CASSQEQGAGDTQYF.

This chain connects TRBV28 to TRBJ1-2; TRBD1 matches at 7 bases. Unmatched junction bases numbered 4, after V lost 6 bases and J lost 3 bases. Germline CDR1 is MDHEN and CDR2 is SYDVKM. This CDR3 spans 13 amino acids. CDR3 amino acids: CASSTGTDYGYTF. The CDR3 DNA sequence: TGTGCCAGCAGCACCGGGACAGACTATGGCTACACCTTC.

The chain carries TRBV28 and TRBJ2-3; 10 bases are shared with TRBD2. This CDR3 has 15 amino acids. V gave up 7 bases and J gave up 2 bases; unmatched junction bases: 6. Germline CDR1 reads MDHEN; CDR2 reads SYDVKM. This chain's CDR3 is CASIVSGGTTDTQYF. CDR3 nucleotide sequence: TGTGCCAGCATTGTTAGCGGGGGGACCACAGATACGCAGTATTTT.

The rearrangement links TRBV10-2 to TRBJ1-2; 11 nucleotides match TRBD1. This CDR3 has 14 amino acids. Germline trimming cut 5 bases from V and 7 bases from J; bases unmatched to any gene: 6. Germline loops: CDR1 WSHSY, CDR2 SAAADI. CDR3 in amino acids: CASSSDRGPGGYTF. The CDR3, as DNA: TGCGCCAGCAGTTCGGACAGGGGGCCGGGTGGCTACACCTTC.

The chain links TRBV6-5 to TRBJ2-1; D remains unclear. Trimming took off 5 bases at V and 1 base at J, with 12 bases between the two ends. The CDR3 runs 15 residues. Per the germline V gene, CDR1 is MNHEY and CDR2 is SVGAGI. CDR3: CASSTIGFSYNEQFF. For the CDR3, the DNA is TGTGCCAGCAGTACCATCGGATTTTCCTACAATGAGCAGTTCTTC.

The chain employs TRBV30 and TRBJ2-1, with D uncertain. There are 11 residues in the CDR3. Germline lookup yields CDR1 GTSNPN and CDR2 SVGIG (reference sequence). Trimming stripped 4 bases from V and 8 bases from J, with 9 bases between. CDR3 DNA: TGTGCCTGGACTACCTCGTATGAGCAGTTCTTC. It encodes CAWTTSYEQFF.

The CDR3 coding sequence is TGTGCCAGCTACATGAACACTGAAGCTTTCTTT. Amino acid sequence: CASYMNTEAFF. The genes are TRBV6-1 and TRBJ1-1; the D is unclear. The CDR3 has 11 residues. Germline loops: CDR1 MNHNS, CDR2 SASEGT. The ends were cut back, 8 bases at V and 0 bases at J, with 4 bases in the middle.